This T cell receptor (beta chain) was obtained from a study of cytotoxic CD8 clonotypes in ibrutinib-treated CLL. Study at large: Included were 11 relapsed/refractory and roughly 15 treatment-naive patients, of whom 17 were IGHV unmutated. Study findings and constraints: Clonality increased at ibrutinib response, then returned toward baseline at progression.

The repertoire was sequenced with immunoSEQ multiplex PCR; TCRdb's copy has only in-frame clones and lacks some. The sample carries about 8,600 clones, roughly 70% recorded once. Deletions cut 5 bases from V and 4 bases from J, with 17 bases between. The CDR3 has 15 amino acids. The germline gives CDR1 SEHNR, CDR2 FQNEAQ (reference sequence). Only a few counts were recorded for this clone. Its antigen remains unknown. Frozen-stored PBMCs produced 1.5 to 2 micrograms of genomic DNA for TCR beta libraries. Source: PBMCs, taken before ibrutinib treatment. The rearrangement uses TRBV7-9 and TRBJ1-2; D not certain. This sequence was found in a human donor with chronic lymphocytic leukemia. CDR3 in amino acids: CASSPAPYGPYGYTF. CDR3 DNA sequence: TGTGCCAGCAGCCCAGCCCCGTACGGACCCTATGGCTACACCTTC.